The 31 T cell receptor beta chains below all came from one sample that was sequenced in a study of cytomegalovirus exposure and HLA in healthy donors. PCR amplification relied on 60 Vbeta primers (plus 13 Jbeta primers). Sequencing was performed with immunoSEQ multiplex PCR; in TCRdb, only in-frame clones are kept and a portion is missing. The sample lists some 200,000 clones; roughly 73% were seen once. Sequenced sample: PBMCs. The receptors originated from a woman aged 25 to 39 in good health and CMV-seronegative.

The chain recombines TRBV19 with TRBJ1-1, with a weak D call TRBD1 (6 bases). The germline CDR1 and CDR2 sequences are LNHDA and SQIVND (reference sequence). Trimming cost V 7 bases and J 2 bases, with 11 bases left between them. The CDR3 consists of 13 residues. The CDR3 region has the DNA TGTGCCAGTAAGGGGGGGGGTAACACTGAAGCTTTCTTT. It is translated as CASKGGGNTEAFF.

V and J are TRBV6-5 and TRBJ1-5; TRBD1 is a possible D gene (6 bases). Trimming pared 6 bases from V and 7 bases from J, leaving 16 bases between. This CDR3 comprises 14 residues. Germline CDR1 is MNHEY and CDR2 is SVGAGI. For the CDR3, the DNA is TGTGCCAGCAGCGCATCCTCAGGGGTCCAGCCCCAGCATTTT. This sequence encodes CASSASSGVQPQHF.

This clone was detected only a few times. This chain joins TRBV19 and TRBJ2-7; TRBD2 matches at 8 bases. V shed 4 bases, J shed 5 bases, and the junction held 16 bases outside the gene matches. Germline CDR1 and CDR2: LNHDA and SQIVND (reference sequence). The CDR3 extends over 17 amino acids. CDR3 bases: TGTGCCAGTAGTAAAGAACCGATAGCGGGAAAGAAGGACGAGCAGTACTTC. This gives the protein CASSKEPIAGKKDEQYF.

CDR3 protein: CASSYSGGAEDTQYF. CDR3 DNA: TGTGCCAGTTCCTATAGCGGGGGGGCCGAAGATACGCAGTATTTT. The V and J genes are TRBV9 and TRBJ2-3, with 11 bases identical to TRBD2. V dropped 8 bases and J dropped 5; count of bases not matched to a gene: 10. The length of the CDR3 is 15 residues. Per germline, CDR1 SGDLS and CDR2 YYNGEE.

This chain joins TRBV7-8 and TRBJ2-7, with a weak D call TRBD2 (6 bases). The germline V gene encodes CDR1 SGHVS and CDR2 FQNEAQ. The ends were cut back, 5 bases at V and 2 bases at J, with 16 bases in the middle. This CDR3 is 15 amino acids long. DNA for the CDR3: TGTGCCAGCAGCACGGCCGGGACGGGAGCCTACGAGCAGTACTTC. Protein sequence: CASSTAGTGAYEQYF.

V and J are TRBV27 and TRBJ1-2; D unclear. V was shortened by 5 bases and J by 2 bases, with 9 bases between the two germline ends. Germline values: CDR1 MNHEY, CDR2 SMNVEV (reference sequence). The CDR3 totals 13 residues. The CDR3 reads CASSGPANYGYTF. CDR3 coding DNA: TGTGCCAGCAGTGGGCCAGCAAACTATGGCTACACCTTC.

This chain links TRBV5-4 with TRBJ2-5, with 9 bases lining up with TRBD2. Looked up from germline, CDR1 is SGHNT and CDR2 is YYREEE (reference sequence). V was clipped by 1 base and J by 4 bases; unmatched bases: 8. CDR3 length: 16 amino acids. In DNA form, the CDR3 reads TGTGCCAGCAGCTTGCCGGGCGGGAGGGCCGGAGAGACCCAGTACTTC. This encodes CASSLPGGRAGETQYF.

The J gene is TRBJ2-1, the V gene TRBV7-8; TRBD2 matches 8 bases. V was clipped by 2 bases and J by 0 bases; unmatched bases: 6. Germline CDR1 reads SGHVS; CDR2 reads FQNEAQ. The CDR3 runs to 17 residues. The CDR3 DNA reads as TGTGCCAGCAGCTTAACGGGAGGGATTTTCTCCTACAATGAGCAGTTCTTC. Encoded protein: CASSLTGGIFSYNEQFF. Complete variable domain (other parts from reference TRBV7-8 and TRBJ2-1): GAGVSQSPRYKVAKRGQDVALRCDPISGHVSLFWYQQALGQGPEFLTYFQNEAQLDKSGLPSDRFFAERPEGSVSTLKIQRTQQEDSAVYLCASSLTGGIFSYNEQFFGPGTRLTVL.

This clone was seen a single time. The J gene is TRBJ1-1, the V gene TRBV29-1; D gene uncertain. Germline CDR1 is SQVTM and CDR2 is ANQGSEA. V dropped 6 bases and J dropped 0 bases, with 8 bases sitting between them. The CDR3 contains 12 residues. The DNA of the CDR3 is TGCAGCGTCACTCAGGTGAACACTGAAGCTTTCTTT. This gives the protein CSVTQVNTEAFF.

The chain is built from TRBV14 and TRBJ2-5; 7 bases fit TRBD1. Germline-derived CDR1 and CDR2 are SGHDN and FVKESK. The CDR3 covers 14 residues. Trimming took 3 bases from V and 2 from J; bases not matched to a gene: 3. The CDR3 region is CASSQPRGQETQYF. CDR3 DNA sequence: TGTGCCAGCAGCCAGCCCAGGGGGCAAGAGACCCAGTACTTC.

With regard to this clone: The junction and the germline gene differ at one end; a read error may be behind it. The rearrangement joins TRBV7-7 to TRBJ2-5; TRBD2 matches at 7 bases. The germline gives CDR1 SSHAT, CDR2 FNYEAQ (reference sequence). CDR3 length: 13 residues. The CDR3 region has the DNA TGTGCTAGCAGCCGGGGAGGGGAAGAGACCCAGTACTTC. It translates to CASSRGGEETQYF.

This chain connects TRBV27 to TRBJ2-6, with 7 bases identical to TRBD2. V lost 5 bases and J lost 1; bases outside the gene matches: 5. The CDR3 sequence is 16 residues long. The germline gives CDR1 MNHEY, CDR2 SMNVEV (reference sequence). CDR3 loop: CASSPGRVSGANVLTF. Here the CDR3 DNA reads TGTGCCAGCAGTCCGGGGAGGGTTTCTGGGGCCAACGTCCTGACTTTC.

The rearrangement joins TRBV5-4 to TRBJ2-7; TRBD2 matches 7 bases. The trim removed 1 base at V and 5 bases at J, leaving 9 bases unmatched. CDR3 length equals 15 residues. Looked up from germline, CDR1 is SGHNT and CDR2 is YYREEE (reference sequence). The CDR3 sequence is CASSLNGGRIHEQYF. As DNA, the CDR3 is TGTGCCAGCAGCTTGAACGGGGGGAGGATCCACGAGCAGTACTTC. The complete variable domain, with remaining parts taken from reference TRBV5-4 and TRBJ2-7, reads ETGVTQSPTHLIKTRGQQVTLRCSSQSGHNTVSWYQQALGQGPQFIFQYYREEENGRGNFPPRFSGLQFPNYSSELNVNALELDDSALYLCASSLNGGRIHEQYFGPGTRLTVT.

The J gene is TRBJ2-7, the V gene TRBV18; D possibly corresponds to TRBD1 (6 bases). With 4 bases removed from V and 3 bases from J, the gap between germline ends came to 16 bases. Germline values: CDR1 KGHSH, CDR2 LQKENI. This CDR3 has 15 amino acids. The DNA for the CDR3 is TGTGCCAGCTCACAGACCGTTGGGGGCGGCTACGAGCAGTACTTC. Amino acid sequence: CASSQTVGGGYEQYF.

This chain links TRBV19 with TRBJ2-2, with D tentatively TRBD1 (6 bases). The germline V and J ends were trimmed by 8 bases and 3 bases, with 13 bases remaining between them. Germline V gene sequence: CDR1 LNHDA, CDR2 SQIVND (reference sequence). The CDR3 is made up of 14 amino acids. CDR3 amino acids: CASLHRDDTGELFF. In DNA, the CDR3 is TGTGCCAGTCTCCACAGGGACGACACCGGGGAGCTGTTTTTT.

This sequence joins TRBV7-2 and TRBJ1-3; 9 bases are a match to TRBD1. Germline-derived CDR1 and CDR2 are SGHTA and FQGNSA. There are 15 residues in the CDR3. Trimming at V came to 4 bases and at J to 4 bases, leaving 5 bases not matched to a gene. The CDR3 DNA sequence: TGTGCCAGCAGCTCACGGACAGGGGTCGGAAACACCATATATTTT. Amino acid sequence: CASSSRTGVGNTIYF.

This clone has a single count. V usage is TRBV7-2 and J usage is TRBJ2-2; 7 bases agree with TRBD2. The CDR3 loop spans 16 amino acids. J gave up 6 bases and V 1 base, and 8 bases lay outside the gene matches. Germline assignment: CDR1 SGHTA and CDR2 FQGNSA. For the CDR3, the DNA is TGTGCCAGCAGCTTAGTCGGTGGGAGGGCCGCCGGGGAGCTGTTTTTT. It is translated as CASSLVGGRAAGELFF.

This chain joins TRBV12-5 and TRBJ2-5; 7 bases are a match to TRBD1. Unmatched junction bases numbered 5, after V lost 6 bases and J lost 4 bases. This CDR3 is 13 amino acids long. Germline lookup yields CDR1 LGHNT and CDR2 FRNRAP. CDR3 DNA: TGTGCTAGTGGGCCCCGACAGGGAGAGACCCAGTACTTC. Protein sequence: CASGPRQGETQYF.

The CDR3: CASSIGGGRGAGANVLTF. Written as DNA, the CDR3 is TGTGCCAGTAGTATAGGGGGGGGGCGCGGAGCCGGGGCCAACGTCCTGACTTTC. The chain combines TRBV19 with TRBJ2-6; D possibly corresponds to TRBD2 (7 bases). Trimming pared 1 base from V and 4 bases from J, leaving 17 bases between. The CDR3 covers 18 residues. Germline loops: CDR1 LNHDA, CDR2 SQIVND (reference sequence).

The chain joins TRBV7-9 to TRBJ2-7; D might be TRBD1 (6 bases). The V gene lost 5 bases and the J gene lost 3 bases, with 23 bases spanning the gap. The CDR3 extends over 17 amino acids. Germline V lookup: CDR1 SEHNR, CDR2 FQNEAQ (reference sequence). In nucleotides, the CDR3 is TGTGCCAGCAGCCTATCTGGCGGACAGTGGCAGGTCTACGAGCAGTACTTC. This gives the protein CASSLSGGQWQVYEQYF.

CDR3 nucleotides: TGTGCCAGCATGCGAGACGGGAATCATCCGTTCTTC. Protein: CASMRDGNHPFF. This chain uses TRBV2 with TRBJ2-1, with D possibly matching TRBD2 (5 bases). CDR1 is SNHLY, CDR2 FYNNEI, per germline. The CDR3 runs 12 residues. V shed 7 bases and J shed 15 bases, with 19 bases lying between them.

The rearrangement uses TRBV4-1 and TRBJ2-7; D may be TRBD1 (5 bases). Germline V lookup: CDR1 MGHRA, CDR2 YSYEKL. Trimming removed 5 bases from V and 4 bases from J, with 15 bases in between. The CDR3 has 14 amino acids. The CDR3 nucleotides are TGCGCCAGCAGCAACAGGTTTGTTGGGTACGAGCAGTACTTC. The encoded protein is CASSNRFVGYEQYF.

The chain employs TRBV5-1 and TRBJ1-1; perhaps TRBD1 as D (5 bases). CDR1 and CDR2 (germline): SGHRS, YFSETQ. CDR3 size: 15 residues. Trimming removed 1 base at V and 0 bases at J, with 10 bases between. CDR3 in DNA: TGCGCCAGCAGCTTGCAGCCAGGGTTGAACACTGAAGCTTTCTTT. Encoded protein: CASSLQPGLNTEAFF.

This rearrangement joins TRBV2 to TRBJ1-4; D perhaps matches TRBD1 (5 bases). The ends were cut back, 7 bases at V and 2 bases at J, with 11 bases in the middle. CDR3 length: 14 residues. Germline-derived CDR1 and CDR2 are SNHLY and FYNNEI. This CDR3 reads CASTGGLTNEKLFF. The DNA for the CDR3 is TGTGCCAGCACCGGGGGACTGACTAATGAAAAACTGTTTTTT. The full variable domain, completed using reference TRBV2 and TRBJ1-4, is EPEVTQTPSHQVTQMGQEVILRCVPISNHLYFYWYRQILGQKVEFLVSFYNNEISEKSEIFDDQFSVERPDGSNFTLKIRSTKLEDSAMYFCASTGGLTNEKLFFGSGTQLSVL.

The rearrangement joins TRBV18 to TRBJ1-2; D gene ambiguous. Germline lookup yields CDR1 KGHSH and CDR2 LQKENI. The V and J ends lost 0 bases and 3 bases respectively, with 11 bases between them. The CDR3 is 15 residues long. The CDR3 region has the DNA TGTGCCAGCTCACCACCGGTGGAGGGTTACTATGGCTACACCTTC. The encoded protein is CASSPPVEGYYGYTF.

This chain uses TRBV5-6 with TRBJ2-7; 13 bases agree with TRBD2. Germline V gives CDR1 SGHDT, CDR2 YYEEEE. The CDR3 runs 17 residues. V trimming: 0 bases; J trimming: 0 bases; junction bases outside the gene matches: 3. The CDR3 reads CASSLGTSGGTSYEQYF. The CDR3 DNA reads as TGTGCCAGCAGCTTGGGGACTAGCGGGGGTACCTCCTACGAGCAGTACTTC.

This clone was detected once. The chain employs TRBV7-2 and TRBJ2-7; TRBD2 matches at 8 bases. Germline CDR1 and CDR2: SGHTA and FQGNSA. Trimming at V came to 5 bases and at J to 6 bases, leaving 6 bases not matched to a gene. This CDR3 contains 13 residues. The CDR3: CASSRPAGGEQYF. The CDR3 DNA sequence: TGTGCCAGCAGCCGACCGGCGGGAGGCGAGCAGTACTTC.

The J gene is TRBJ1-3, the V gene TRBV7-2, with 8 bases fitting TRBD1. The germline CDR1 and CDR2 sequences are SGHTA and FQGNSA. This CDR3 is 19 amino acids long. J lost 1 base, V lost 4 bases, and 15 bases had no gene match. CDR3 sequence reads: CASSYARGTGIGSGNTIYF. In DNA form, the CDR3 reads TGTGCCAGCAGCTATGCCCGCGGGACAGGTATAGGATCTGGAAACACCATATATTTT.

The chain employs TRBV11-1 and TRBJ2-7; no clear D. CDR1 is SGHAT, CDR2 FQDESV, per germline (reference sequence). The CDR3 has 11 amino acids. The V gene lost 4 bases and the J gene lost 5 bases, with 6 bases spanning the gap. The CDR3 spells CASSSEDEQYF. The CDR3 region has the DNA TGTGCCAGCAGCTCCGAGGACGAGCAGTACTTC.

The genes are TRBV7-3 and TRBJ1-1; tentative D call: TRBD1 (5 bases). Germline loops: CDR1 SGHTA, CDR2 FQGTGA. The CDR3 has 16 residues. V was pared by 5 bases and J by 5 bases, with 21 bases between. The CDR3 region has the DNA TGTGCCAGCAGCCCACTGGGGGGATATTCTTTTACTGAAGCTTTCTTT. Translation: CASSPLGGYSFTEAFF.

The chain combines TRBV19 with TRBJ2-1; 7 nucleotides line up with TRBD2. The CDR3 extends over 14 amino acids. Trimming at V came to 5 bases and at J to 8 bases, leaving 9 bases not matched to a gene. The germline V gene has CDR1 LNHDA and CDR2 SQIVND (reference sequence). The CDR3 protein is CASSSSGGLDEQFF. Written as DNA, the CDR3 is TGTGCCAGTAGTTCTAGCGGAGGTCTGGATGAGCAGTTCTTC.